This TCR beta chain came from a study of long-term antiretroviral therapy in people with HIV (dated by TCRdb to 2022 to 2024). For the study in its entirety: The earliest samples were collected about a decade before the 2015 WHO recommendation for immediate ART, when ART was typically delayed until CD4 counts fell. This retrospective serial study examined whether starting ART and sustained HIV suppression were associated with changes in the composition and diversity of the TRB repertoire in peripheral blood. A total of roughly 200 cryopreserved PBMC samples came from approximately 30 adults with confirmed HIV infection and were collected serially over a mean of approximately six years (range 1-12). About 40% of the 30 participants with HIV were female. Test extractions of a monoclonal T-cell line alongside a few dozen polyclonal samples showed no cross-contamination during QIAcube processing. Study-level results and caveats: At every time point, the repertoire was dominated by expanded TRB clones first identified before ART initiation, although this dominance fluctuated and, in many PLHIV, declined after ART. The samples span the years 2004 to 2017, and the ART regimens used at that time may not be as effective as current regimens. HIV repertoires had narrower CDR3 length ranges than controls, and the network structure suggested an antigen-experienced repertoire that shifted only slightly toward naive after ART. Limited PBMC availability meant only the TCR beta chain was sequenced, without alpha chain pairing. Unsorted PBMC were profiled instead of sorted CD4+ and CD8+ T cells because pre-ART samples had limited cell numbers. Starting ART was linked to a significant rise in TRB diversity, yet even with long-term ART the diversity remained significantly lower than in transplant donor controls. No data were available on ART adherence, viral resistance or therapy changes, limiting inferences about post-ART repertoire changes.

This clone was recorded a few times. There is no known antigen for this receptor. There are no base qualities to consult, and no much larger clone falls within one base. As encoded in the germline V gene, CDR1 is SGDLS while CDR2 is YYNGEE. V gives up 0 bases and J gives up 0 bases, and the segment between their germline ends measures 10 bases. The CDR3, cysteine through phenylalanine, is 16 amino acids long. The sequence is cut down to CDR3 DNA, 48 bases in frame from base 1. The immunoSEQ hsTCRB v3.0 assay was used at survey level resolution for TRB variable region sequencing. The targeted TRB sequencing depth was roughly 40,000-55,000 T-cell genomes per sample. TRB libraries were pooled and sequenced on an Illumina MiSeq using a v3 150-cycle kit. Processing in the source paper ran as follows. Repertoire analysis ran in R within a reproducible Nextflow workflow covering QC, data transformation and analysis. LymphoSeq2, an R package for exploring AIRR-Seq data, was used to implement custom analyses. After excluding a handful of samples that yielded fewer than 5000 total TRB sequences, around 190 HIV repertoires remained for analysis. Among the 180 to 200 HIV repertoires that were kept, 59 were collected before ART initiation and more than 120 were collected after ART initiation. Each repertoire was downsampled to 5000 TRB nucleotide sequences, and summary statistics were averaged across 100 downsampling iterations. The analysis kept only TRB sequences whose CDR3 regions were at least seven amino acids long. A Shannon entropy-derived clonality score and the Gini coefficient were used to measure diversity. In the repertoire networks, any two of the top 5000 CDR3 amino acid sequences were connected whenever the two sequences differed by an edit distance of one. Antigen specificity groups and MHC restriction were predicted for TRB CDR3 amino acid sequences with GLIPH2. To flag known associations with CMV, EBV, HIV or tissue antigens, CDR3 amino acid sequences were compared against VDJdb and McPAS-TCR. Pre-ART, post-ART and control groups were compared with Wilcoxon signed-rank tests and Holm-Bonferroni correction. The clones in this table, taken by TCRdb from immuneACCESS, are in-frame only. Not every clone is retained; where verified, under half of the shortfall comes from an unresolved V gene, and the cause of the rest is unknown. For V, J and clone size, that table is used; D and trimming come from the DNA. In all, the sample holds about 48,000 clones, and 80% to 90% of those were seen once. Under 3% of the sample lies in the top ten.

To be included, a participant needed at least one PBMC sample from before ART initiation plus at least two post-ART samples. Treatment was received in the United States of America by all participants with HIV. Before DNA extraction, cryopreserved samples of 1-10 million PBMC were thawed and washed. At the time of the earliest PBMC sample, participants with HIV were aged between roughly 20 and 54 years. Per participant, PBMC samples came from 1-4 timepoints prior to ART initiation and 2-8 timepoints following ART initiation, for a median of 7 samples. For every participant, serial HIV viral load, CD4+ T-cell count, ART history and demographic data were obtained. Genomic DNA was extracted from unsorted PBMC with a Qiagen kit on a QIAcube, with processing performed in batches of 12 samples.

The chain uses TRBV9 and TRBJ1-3; no confident D gene assignment can be made. This TCR derives from a woman aged 18 to 35 with HIV. The source was unsorted PBMCs, collected 0.8 years after starting antiretroviral therapy. The CDR3 protein is CASSVEGGRSGNTIYF. The bases read TGTGCCAGCAGCGTAGAGGGAGGCCGCTCTGGAAACACCATATATTTT. The variable domain in full, with residues beyond the CDR3 obtained from the reference TRBV9 and TRBJ1-3 genes, is DSGVTQTPKHLITATGQRVTLRCSPRSGDLSVYWYQQSLDQGLQFLIQYYNGEERAKGNILERFSAQQFPDLHSELNLSSLELGDSALYFCASSVEGGRSGNTIYFGEGSWLTVV.